This T cell receptor beta chain comes out of a study of shared clonotypes between healthy human individuals. TCRdb's copy holds only in-frame clones and misses some; the assay was immunoSEQ multiplex PCR. Of fewer than 800,000 clones listed, under 95% are singletons. Trimming removed 4 bases from V and 8 bases from J, with 18 bases in between. CDR1 and CDR2 from the germline V gene are SGDLS and YYNGEE. This CDR3 comprises 15 residues. Terminally differentiated effector memory CD45RA+ cells were excluded by CCR7 positive selection of CD45RO-negative cells. The source of this sequence is a young man in good health. The specimen sequenced was naive CD8+ T cells sorted from blood. The chain has TRBV9 and TRBJ1-4; D gene uncertain. CDR3 region: CASSSREEGGEKLFF. In DNA form, the CDR3 reads TGTGCCAGCAGCTCCCGGGAGGAAGGAGGCGAAAAACTGTTTTTT.